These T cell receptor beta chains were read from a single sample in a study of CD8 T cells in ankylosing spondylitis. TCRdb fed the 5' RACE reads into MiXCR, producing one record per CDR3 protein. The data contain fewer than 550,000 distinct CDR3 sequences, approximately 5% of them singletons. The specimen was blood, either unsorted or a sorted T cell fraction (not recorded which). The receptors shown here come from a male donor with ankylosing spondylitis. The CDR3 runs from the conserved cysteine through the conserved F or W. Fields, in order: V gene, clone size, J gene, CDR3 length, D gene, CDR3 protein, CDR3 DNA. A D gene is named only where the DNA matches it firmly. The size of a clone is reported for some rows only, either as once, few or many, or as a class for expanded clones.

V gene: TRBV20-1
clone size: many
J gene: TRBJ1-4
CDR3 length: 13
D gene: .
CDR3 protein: CSATTATNEKLFF
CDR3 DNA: TGCAGTGCAACAACTGCAACTAATGAAAAACTGTTTTTT

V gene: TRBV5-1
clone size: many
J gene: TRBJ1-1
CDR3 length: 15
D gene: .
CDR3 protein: CASSLRERLLTEAFF
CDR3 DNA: TGCGCCAGCAGCCTCAGGGAGAGGTTATTGACTGAAGCTTTCTTT

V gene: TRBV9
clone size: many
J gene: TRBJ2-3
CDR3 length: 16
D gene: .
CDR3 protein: CASSVARGGGIYTQYF
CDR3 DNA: TGTGCCAGCAGCGTAGCTCGCGGAGGGGGGATCTATACGCAGTATTTT

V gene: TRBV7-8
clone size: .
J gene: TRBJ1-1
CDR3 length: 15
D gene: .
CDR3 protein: CASSSGPTGTTEAFF
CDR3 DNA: TGTGCCAGCAGCTCCGGACCAACAGGGACCACTGAAGCTTTCTTT

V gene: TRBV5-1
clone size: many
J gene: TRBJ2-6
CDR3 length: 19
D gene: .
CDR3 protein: CASSSIPPGVLSGANVLTF
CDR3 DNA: TGCGCCAGCAGCTCGATACCACCGGGAGTCCTCTCTGGGGCCAACGTCCTGACTTTC

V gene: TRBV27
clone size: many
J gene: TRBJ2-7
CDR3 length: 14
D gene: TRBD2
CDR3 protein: CASSWTSGAYEQYF
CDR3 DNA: TGTGCCAGCAGTTGGACTAGCGGAGCCTACGAGCAGTACTTC

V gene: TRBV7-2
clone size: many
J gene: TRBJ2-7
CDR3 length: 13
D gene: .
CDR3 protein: CASSSDLAYEQYF
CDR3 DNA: TGTGCCAGCAGCTCCGATCTGGCCTACGAGCAGTACTTC

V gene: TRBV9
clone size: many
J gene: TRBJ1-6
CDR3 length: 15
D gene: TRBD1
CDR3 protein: CASSVDRAGNSPLHF
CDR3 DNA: TGTGCCAGCAGCGTGGACAGGGCGGGCAATTCACCCCTCCACTTT

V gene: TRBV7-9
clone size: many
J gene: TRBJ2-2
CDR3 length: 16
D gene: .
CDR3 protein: CASSLVLGSNTGELFF
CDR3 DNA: TGTGCCAGCAGCTTAGTACTGGGGTCGAACACCGGGGAGCTGTTTTTT

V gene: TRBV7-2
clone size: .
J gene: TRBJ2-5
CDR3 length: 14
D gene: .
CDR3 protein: CASSSLDGGETQYF
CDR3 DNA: TGTGCCAGCAGCTCGCTTGACGGTGGAGAGACCCAGTACTTC

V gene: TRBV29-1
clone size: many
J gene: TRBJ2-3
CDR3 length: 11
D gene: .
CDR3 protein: CSVALADTQYF
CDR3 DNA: TGCAGCGTGGCCCTAGCAGATACGCAGTATTTT

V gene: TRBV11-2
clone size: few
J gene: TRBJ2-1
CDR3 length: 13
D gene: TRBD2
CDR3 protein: CASSLARSGGQFF
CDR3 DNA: TGTGCCAGCAGCTTAGCGAGGTCGGGGGGGCAGTTCTTC

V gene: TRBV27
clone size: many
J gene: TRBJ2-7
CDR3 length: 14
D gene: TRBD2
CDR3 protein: CASSLAGGRNEQYF
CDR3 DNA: TGTGCCAGCAGCCTAGCGGGAGGGCGCAACGAGCAGTACTTC

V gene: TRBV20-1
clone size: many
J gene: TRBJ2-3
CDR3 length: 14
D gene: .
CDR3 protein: CSASKGTYTDTQYF
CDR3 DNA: TGCAGTGCTAGTAAGGGGACATACACAGATACGCAGTATTTT

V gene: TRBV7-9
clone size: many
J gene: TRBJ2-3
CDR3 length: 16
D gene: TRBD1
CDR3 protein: CASSGRQGAYGDTQYF
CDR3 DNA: TGTGCCAGCAGCGGTCGACAGGGGGCCTACGGTGATACGCAGTATTTT

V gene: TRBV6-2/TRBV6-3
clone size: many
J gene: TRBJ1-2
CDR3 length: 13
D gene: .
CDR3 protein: CASSWGRNYGYTF
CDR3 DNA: TGTGCCAGCAGTTGGGGCAGAAACTATGGCTACACCTTC

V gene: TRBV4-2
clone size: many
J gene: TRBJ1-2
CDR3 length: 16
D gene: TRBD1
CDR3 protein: CASSHPGQGGGYGYTF
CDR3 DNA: TGTGCCAGCAGCCATCCGGGACAGGGAGGTGGCTATGGCTACACCTTC

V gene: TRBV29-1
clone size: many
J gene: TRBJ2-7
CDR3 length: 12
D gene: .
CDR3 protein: CSVGAASWEQYF
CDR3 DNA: TGCAGCGTTGGGGCGGCTTCGTGGGAGCAGTACTTC

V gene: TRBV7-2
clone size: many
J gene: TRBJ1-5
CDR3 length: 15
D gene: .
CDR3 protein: CASSLFGASNQPQHF
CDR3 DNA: TGTGCCAGCAGCTTATTCGGGGCTAGCAATCAGCCCCAGCATTTT

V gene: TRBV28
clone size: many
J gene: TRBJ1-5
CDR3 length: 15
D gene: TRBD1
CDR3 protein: CASSLLGQGNQPQHF
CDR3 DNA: TGTGCCAGCAGTTTATTGGGACAGGGGAATCAGCCCCAGCATTTT

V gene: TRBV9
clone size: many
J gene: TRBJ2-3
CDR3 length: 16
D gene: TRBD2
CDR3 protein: CASSPNPTSGTDTQYF
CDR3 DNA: TGTGCCAGCAGCCCTAACCCGACTAGCGGCACAGATACGCAGTATTTT

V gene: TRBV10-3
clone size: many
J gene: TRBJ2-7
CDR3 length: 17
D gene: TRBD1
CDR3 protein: CAIKLPGQGATIYEQYF
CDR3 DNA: TGTGCCATCAAGCTTCCGGGACAGGGGGCGACTATCTACGAGCAGTACTTC

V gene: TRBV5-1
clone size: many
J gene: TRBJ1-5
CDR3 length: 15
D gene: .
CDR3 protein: CASSPDPYPGQPQHF
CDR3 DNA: TGCGCCAGCAGCCCAGACCCCTACCCGGGACAGCCCCAGCATTTT

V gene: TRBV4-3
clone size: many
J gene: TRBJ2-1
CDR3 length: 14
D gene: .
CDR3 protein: CASSQDHSEPEQFF
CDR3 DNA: TGCGCCAGCAGCCAAGATCATAGCGAGCCTGAGCAGTTCTTC

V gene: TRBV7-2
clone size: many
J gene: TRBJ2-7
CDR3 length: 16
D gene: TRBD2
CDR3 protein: CASSLGTSGNAYEQYF
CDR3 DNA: TGTGCCAGCAGCTTAGGGACTAGCGGGAATGCCTACGAGCAGTACTTC

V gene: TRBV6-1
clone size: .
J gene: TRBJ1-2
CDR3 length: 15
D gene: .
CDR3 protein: CASSPTGGADWGYTF
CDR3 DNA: TGTGCCAGCAGCCCAACCGGCGGGGCGGACTGGGGCTACACCTTC

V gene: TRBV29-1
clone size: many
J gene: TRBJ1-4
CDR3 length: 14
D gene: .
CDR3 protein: CSVGEGRLNEKLFF
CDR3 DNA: TGCAGCGTAGGTGAAGGGAGGCTTAATGAAAAACTGTTTTTT

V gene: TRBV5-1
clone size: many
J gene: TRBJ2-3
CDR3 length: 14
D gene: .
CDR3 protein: CASSPGHPTDTQYF
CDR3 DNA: TGCGCCAGCTCCCCGGGACACCCTACAGATACGCAGTATTTT

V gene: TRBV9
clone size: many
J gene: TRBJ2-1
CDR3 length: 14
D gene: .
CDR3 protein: CASSVVLAGAEQFF
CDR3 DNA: TGTGCCAGCAGCGTAGTACTAGCTGGCGCGGAGCAGTTCTTC

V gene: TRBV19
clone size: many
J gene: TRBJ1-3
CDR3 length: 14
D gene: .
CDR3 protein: CASINWISGNTIYF
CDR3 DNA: TGTGCCAGTATCAACTGGATCTCTGGAAACACCATATATTTT

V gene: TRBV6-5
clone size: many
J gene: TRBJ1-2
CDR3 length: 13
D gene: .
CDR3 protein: CASSYQGHYGYTF
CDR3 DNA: TGTGCCAGCAGTTACCAGGGACACTATGGCTACACCTTC

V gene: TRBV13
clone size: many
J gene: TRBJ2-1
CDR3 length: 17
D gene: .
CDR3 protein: CASSLSPLGQRYNEQFF
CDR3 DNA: TGTGCCAGCAGCTTATCCCCCCTTGGGCAAAGATACAATGAGCAGTTCTTC

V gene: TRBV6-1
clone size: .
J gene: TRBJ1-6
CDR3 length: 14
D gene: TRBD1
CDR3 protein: CASKRDRGWWPLHF
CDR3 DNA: TGTGCCAGCAAGAGAGACAGGGGGTGGTGGCCCCTCCACTTT

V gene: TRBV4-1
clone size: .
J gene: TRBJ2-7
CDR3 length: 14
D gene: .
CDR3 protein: CASLPLDSTHEQYF
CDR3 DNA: TGCGCCAGCCTGCCCTTAGACTCAACCCACGAGCAGTACTTC

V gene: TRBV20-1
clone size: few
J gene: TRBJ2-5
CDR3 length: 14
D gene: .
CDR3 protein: CSARDFQTGETQYF
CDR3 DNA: TGCAGTGCTAGAGATTTCCAAACCGGGGAGACCCAGTACTTC

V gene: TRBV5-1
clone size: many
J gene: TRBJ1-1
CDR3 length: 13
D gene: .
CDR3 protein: CASRREGVPEAFF
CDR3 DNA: TGCGCCAGCAGGCGCGAGGGGGTACCTGAAGCTTTCTTT

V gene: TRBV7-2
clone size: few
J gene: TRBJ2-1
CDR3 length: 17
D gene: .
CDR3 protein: CASSASIGVYLYNEQFF
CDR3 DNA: TGTGCCAGCAGCGCGAGTATAGGGGTCTACCTTTACAATGAGCAGTTCTTC

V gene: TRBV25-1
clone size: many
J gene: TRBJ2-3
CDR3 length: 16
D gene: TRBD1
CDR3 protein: CASRDRGPTESDTQYF
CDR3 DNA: TGTGCCAGCAGGGACAGGGGGCCGACCGAGTCAGATACGCAGTATTTT

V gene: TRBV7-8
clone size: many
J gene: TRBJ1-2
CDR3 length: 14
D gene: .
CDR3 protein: CASSARQVGDGYTF
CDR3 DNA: TGTGCCAGCAGCGCTAGACAGGTTGGCGATGGCTACACCTTC

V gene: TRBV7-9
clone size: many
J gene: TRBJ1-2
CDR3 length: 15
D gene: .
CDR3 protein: CASSLGRGGNYGYTF
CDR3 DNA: TGTGCCAGCAGCTTAGGAAGGGGCGGGAACTATGGCTACACCTTC

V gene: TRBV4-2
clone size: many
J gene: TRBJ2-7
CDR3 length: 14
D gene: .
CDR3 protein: CASSQEWGIYEQYF
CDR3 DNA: TGTGCCAGCAGCCAAGAATGGGGGATCTACGAGCAGTACTTC